One and the same sample provided the 26 T cell receptor beta chains below, sequenced in a study of T cell responses to AZD1222 COVID-19 vaccine. Method: immunoSEQ multiplex PCR; TCRdb's copy keeps in-frame clones and lacks some. The data hold about 140,000 clones, with over 75% observed a single time. The material was peripheral blood, obtained on day 0 of AZD1222 vaccination. Every receptor here comes from an adult in good health.

The J gene is TRBJ1-2, the V gene TRBV7-6; D call uncertain. V was shortened by 4 bases and J by 4 bases, with 16 bases between the two germline ends. This CDR3 is 15 amino acids long. Germline values: CDR1 SGHVS, CDR2 FNYEAQ. This chain's CDR3 is CASSSKTGSIYGYTF. As DNA, the CDR3 is TGTGCCAGCAGCTCAAAGACTGGGAGTATCTATGGCTACACCTTC.

The chain is built from TRBV7-8 and TRBJ1-2; no firm D call. Germline V gene lookup returns CDR1 SGHVS and CDR2 FQNEAQ. Trimming shortened V by 1 base and J by 7 bases, and 7 bases separated the two germline ends. This CDR3 contains 12 residues. The DNA of the CDR3 is TGTGCCAGCAGCTTAGAAGGGCTTGGCTACACCTTC. Encoded protein: CASSLEGLGYTF.

The J gene is TRBJ1-3, the V gene TRBV7-2; D ambiguous. The germline V and J ends were trimmed by 6 bases and 0 bases, with 3 bases remaining between them. The CDR3 extends over 12 amino acids. Germline loops: CDR1 SGHTA, CDR2 FQGNSA. The CDR3 sequence: CASRISGNTIYF. CDR3 DNA sequence: TGTGCCAGCAGGATCTCTGGAAACACCATATATTTT.

This clone was seen at least ten times. The chain uses TRBV30 and TRBJ1-1, with D tentatively TRBD1 (5 bases). CDR1 and CDR2 from the germline V gene are GTSNPN and SVGIG (reference sequence). The CDR3 length is 13 residues. The CDR3 sequence is CAFNRQLNTEAFF. The CDR3 DNA reads TGTGCATTTAACCGACAGCTGAACACTGAAGCTTTCTTT.

The CDR3 protein is CASSPGTGNPHMAEAFF. DNA for the CDR3: TGTGCCAGCAGTCCCGGGACAGGTAACCCCCACATGGCCGAAGCTTTCTTT. The V gene is TRBV2, the J gene TRBJ1-1, with 8 bases identical to TRBD1. Germline V gives CDR1 SNHLY, CDR2 FYNNEI. The CDR3 is 17 residues long. Unmatched junction bases numbered 19, after V lost 5 bases and J lost 8 bases.

The chain recombines TRBV10-3 with TRBJ1-3, with TRBD1 matching over 8 bases. CDR1 and CDR2 from the germline V gene are ENHRY and SYGVKD. The CDR3 is 17 amino acids. The trim removed 6 bases at V and 0 bases at J, leaving 10 bases unmatched. The CDR3 coding sequence is TGTGCCATCAGGGCCCTTGCACAGGGGGTCTCTGGAAACACCATATATTTT. Translation gives CAIRALAQGVSGNTIYF.

The V gene is TRBV6-1, the J gene TRBJ1-4, with 8 bases matching TRBD1. V dropped 4 bases and J dropped 0; count of bases not matched to a gene: 7. Germline V gene lookup returns CDR1 MNHNS and CDR2 SASEGT. This CDR3 is built from 17 residues. The CDR3 bases are TGTGCCAGCAGTGTCAGGACAGGGCACGCAACTAATGAAAAACTGTTTTTT. Encoded protein: CASSVRTGHATNEKLFF.

The gene calls are TRBV6-5 and TRBJ2-2; the match to TRBD1 covers 7 bases. CDR3 length: 15 residues. The junction had 6 bases not matched to a gene; V was cut back by 6 bases and J by 2 bases. Germline CDR1 reads MNHEY; CDR2 reads SVGAGI. This CDR3 reads CASRTGTANTGELFF. The CDR3 region has the DNA TGTGCCAGCAGGACCGGGACAGCAAACACCGGGGAGCTGTTTTTT.

This chain uses TRBV7-9 with TRBJ2-7; 8 bases are a match to TRBD1. The CDR3 runs 15 residues. Germline CDR1 is SEHNR and CDR2 is FQNEAQ (reference sequence). J was trimmed by 3 bases and V by 4 bases; bases with no gene match: 8. The CDR3 is CASSSWDRQRYEQYF. DNA of the CDR3: TGTGCCAGCAGCTCCTGGGACAGGCAGCGCTACGAGCAGTACTTC.

The rearrangement links TRBV4-1 to TRBJ1-2; D is possibly TRBD1 (6 bases). This CDR3 is 17 amino acids long. Germline lookup yields CDR1 MGHRA and CDR2 YSYEKL. Trimming removed 1 base from V and 4 bases from J, with 19 bases in between. CDR3 in amino acids: CASSQVTPGASAYGYTF. In DNA, the CDR3 is TGCGCCAGCAGCCAAGTGACCCCAGGGGCCTCCGCCTATGGCTACACCTTC.

The chain recombines TRBV28 with TRBJ1-1; no firm D call. V was cut by 8 bases and J by 1 base, with 5 bases left in between. Germline CDR1 is MDHEN and CDR2 is SYDVKM. This CDR3 has 11 residues. CDR3 region: CASLSNTEAFF. The CDR3 DNA reads as TGTGCCAGCCTATCGAACACTGAAGCTTTCTTT.

This sequence joins TRBV12-3 or TRBV12-4 and TRBJ2-1; D is unclear. This CDR3 has 11 residues. V lost 2 bases and J 10 bases, leaving 6 bases between the germline ends. The CDR3 nucleotides read TGTGCCAGCAGTTTAAGTCGGGAGCAGTTCTTC. This sequence encodes CASSLSREQFF.

Comment on this clone: Its ends do not fully match the called genes, so a read error is possible. The rearrangement joins TRBV11-2 to TRBJ2-1, with D maybe TRBD2 (6 bases). Germline CDR1 reads SGHAT; CDR2 reads FQNNGV. This CDR3 is 15 amino acids long. CDR3 protein: CASSPGRGPYNEQFF. CDR3 DNA: TGTGCTAGCAGCCCCGGGCGGGGACCTTACAATGAGCAGTTCTTC.

The chain is built from TRBV5-1 and TRBJ2-7; TRBD2 matches 10 bases. The CDR3 consists of 15 residues. With 1 base clipped from V and 0 bases from J, the junction kept 1 base outside the gene matches. Germline V gene data show CDR1 as SGHRS and CDR2 as YFSETQ. CDR3: CASSLTSGVSYEQYF. The CDR3 bases are TGCGCCAGCAGCTTGACTAGCGGGGTCTCCTACGAGCAGTACTTC.

The rearrangement joins TRBV18 to TRBJ1-2, with TRBD1 matching 7 bases. J was trimmed by 8 bases and V by 4 bases; bases with no gene match: 4. CDR3 length: 12 residues. Per the germline V gene, CDR1 is KGHSH and CDR2 is LQKENI. The CDR3 DNA reads as TGTGCCAGCTCACAACAGGGGAACGGCTACACCTTC. Amino acid sequence: CASSQQGNGYTF.

The chain joins TRBV11-2 to TRBJ2-5; unclear D gene. V was shortened by 3 bases and J by 5 bases, with 10 bases between the two germline ends. Germline values: CDR1 SGHAT, CDR2 FQNNGV. There are 13 residues in the CDR3. CDR3 region: CASSFYLVETQYF. The CDR3 DNA sequence: TGTGCCAGCAGCTTTTATTTGGTGGAGACCCAGTACTTC.

The rearrangement links TRBV27 to TRBJ1-5, with D tentatively TRBD1 (6 bases). With 5 bases removed from V and 0 bases from J, the gap between germline ends came to 14 bases. The CDR3 is made up of 16 amino acids. Germline loops: CDR1 MNHEY, CDR2 SMNVEV (reference sequence). DNA of the CDR3: TGTGCCAGCAGTCCATGGGGGGCTTATAGCAATCAGCCCCAGCATTTT. The encoded protein is CASSPWGAYSNQPQHF.

The rearrangement links TRBV30 to TRBJ2-3; the D is unclear. The V and J ends lost 2 bases and 6 bases respectively, with 12 bases between them. Germline assignment: CDR1 GTSNPN and CDR2 SVGIG (reference sequence). The CDR3 runs to 13 residues. The CDR3 loop is CAWSTRVGDTQYF. The CDR3 region has the DNA TGTGCCTGGAGTACCCGGGTTGGGGATACGCAGTATTTT.

V gene TRBV12-3 or TRBV12-4 combines with J gene TRBJ1-6, with D unclear. CDR3 length equals 13 residues. V gave up 4 bases and J gave up 7 bases, with 8 bases separating them. DNA for the CDR3: TGTGCCAGCAGTTCCGGACGGAATTCACCCCTCCACTTT. As protein: CASSSGRNSPLHF.

The chain is built from TRBV27 and TRBJ1-6; D is possibly TRBD1 (6 bases). Germline lookup yields CDR1 MNHEY and CDR2 SMNVEV (reference sequence). This CDR3 has 15 amino acids. Trimming shortened V by 3 bases and J by 9 bases, and 15 bases separated the two germline ends. This chain's CDR3 is CASSFRGRLGSPLHF. In nucleotides, the CDR3 is TGTGCCAGCAGTTTCAGGGGTCGCCTAGGTTCACCCCTCCACTTT.

The chain couples TRBV7-2 to TRBJ2-1; D unresolved. The ends were cut back, 0 bases at V and 7 bases at J, with 19 bases in the middle. The germline CDR1 and CDR2 sequences are SGHTA and FQGNSA. The length of the CDR3 is 17 residues. The CDR3 DNA is TGTGCCAGCAGCTTAGCGCGCGACACTCTTAAAAGGAATGAGCAGTTCTTC. It encodes CASSLARDTLKRNEQFF.

The chain combines TRBV6-2 or TRBV6-3 with TRBJ1-1; the D is unclear. The CDR3 is 15 residues long. Trimming took off 0 bases at V and 6 bases at J, with 14 bases between the two ends. CDR1 MNHEY and CDR2 SVGEGT come from the germline V gene. The CDR3 reads CASSYSIGVSAEAFF. The CDR3 DNA reads as TGTGCCAGCAGTTACTCGATCGGGGTATCGGCTGAAGCTTTCTTT.

This clone was counted once. This rearrangement joins TRBV19 to TRBJ1-5, with 7 bases fitting TRBD1. Germline V CDR1 and CDR2: LNHDA, SQIVND (reference sequence). The CDR3 runs to 18 residues. V was pared by 1 base and J by 1 base, with 10 bases of the junction left unmatched. The CDR3 loop reads CASSIGVTGVGSNQPQHF. In DNA form, the CDR3 reads TGTGCCAGTAGTATAGGGGTCACAGGGGTCGGGAGCAATCAGCCCCAGCATTTT.

This clone was seen only once. The chain is built from TRBV27 and TRBJ2-3, with TRBD2 identical over 7 bases. There are 13 residues in the CDR3. Losses at the gene ends were 5 bases for V and 7 bases for J; bases not matched to a gene: 6. Germline CDR1 reads MNHEY; CDR2 reads SMNVEV (reference sequence). CDR3 nucleotides: TGTGCCAGCAGTCCCTCTAGCGGCCATACGCAGTATTTT. Translating it yields CASSPSSGHTQYF.

This chain uses TRBV23-1 with TRBJ1-5, with 11 bases lining up with TRBD1. TRBV23-1 carries the ORF label, with uncertain function. Unmatched junction bases numbered 4, after V lost 4 bases and J lost 2 bases. The CDR3 length is 16 residues. The chain's CDR3 is CASSPRTGGGNQPQHF. The CDR3 DNA reads as TGCGCCAGCAGTCCCCGGACAGGGGGCGGCAATCAGCCCCAGCATTTT.

This clone was picked up one time. The chain links TRBV6-5 to TRBJ2-5; D ambiguous. The CDR3 is made up of 14 amino acids. Trimming took off 7 bases at V and 3 bases at J, with 15 bases between the two ends. Germline V gives CDR1 MNHEY, CDR2 SVGAGI. The CDR3 protein is CASTGPPVEETQYF. CDR3 coding DNA: TGTGCCAGCACCGGCCCCCCGGTGGAAGAGACCCAGTACTTC.